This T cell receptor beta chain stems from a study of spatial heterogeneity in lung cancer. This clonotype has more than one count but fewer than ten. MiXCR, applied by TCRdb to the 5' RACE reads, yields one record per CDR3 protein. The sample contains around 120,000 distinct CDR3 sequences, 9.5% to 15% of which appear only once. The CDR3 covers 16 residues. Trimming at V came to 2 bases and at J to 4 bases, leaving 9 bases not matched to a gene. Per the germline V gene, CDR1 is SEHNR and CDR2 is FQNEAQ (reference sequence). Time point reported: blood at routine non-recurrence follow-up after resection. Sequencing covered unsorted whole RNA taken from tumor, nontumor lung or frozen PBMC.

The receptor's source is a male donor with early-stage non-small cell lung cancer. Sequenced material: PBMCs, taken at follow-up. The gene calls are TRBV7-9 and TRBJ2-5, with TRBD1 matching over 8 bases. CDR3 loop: CASSLPTGTGGETQYF. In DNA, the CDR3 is TGTGCCAGCAGCTTACCTACCGGGACAGGAGGAGAGACCCAGTACTTC.